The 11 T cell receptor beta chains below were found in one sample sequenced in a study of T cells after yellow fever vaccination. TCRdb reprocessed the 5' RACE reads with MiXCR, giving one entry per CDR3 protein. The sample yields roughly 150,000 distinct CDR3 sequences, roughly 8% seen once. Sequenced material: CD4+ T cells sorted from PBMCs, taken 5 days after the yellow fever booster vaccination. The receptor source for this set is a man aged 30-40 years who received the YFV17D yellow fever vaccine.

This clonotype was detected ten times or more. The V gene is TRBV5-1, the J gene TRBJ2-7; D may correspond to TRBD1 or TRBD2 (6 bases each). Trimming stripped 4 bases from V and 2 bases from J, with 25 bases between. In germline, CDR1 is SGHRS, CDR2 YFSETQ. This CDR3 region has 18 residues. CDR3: CASSPRRGLGDTPYEQYF. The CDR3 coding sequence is TGCGCCAGCAGCCCCAGGAGGGGTTTGGGGGACACACCCTACGAGCAGTACTTC.

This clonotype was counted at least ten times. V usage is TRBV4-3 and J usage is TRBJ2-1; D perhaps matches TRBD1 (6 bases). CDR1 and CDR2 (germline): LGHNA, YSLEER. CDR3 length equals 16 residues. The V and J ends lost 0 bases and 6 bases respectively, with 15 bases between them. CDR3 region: CASSQDLVRGGNEQFF. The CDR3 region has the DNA TGCGCCAGCAGCCAAGATTTGGTCCGAGGGGGCAATGAGCAGTTCTTC.

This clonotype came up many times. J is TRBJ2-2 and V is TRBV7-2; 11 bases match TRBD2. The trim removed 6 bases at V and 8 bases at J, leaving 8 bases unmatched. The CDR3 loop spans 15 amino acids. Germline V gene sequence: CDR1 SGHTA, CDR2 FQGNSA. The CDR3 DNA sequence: TGTGCCAGCAGAGAGGCTAGCGGGAGGATTGGGGAGCTGTTTTTT. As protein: CASREASGRIGELFF.

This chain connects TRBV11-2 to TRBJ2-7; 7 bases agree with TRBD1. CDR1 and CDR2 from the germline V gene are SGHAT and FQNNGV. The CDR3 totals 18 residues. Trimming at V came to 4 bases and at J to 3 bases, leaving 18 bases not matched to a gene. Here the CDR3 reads CASSYLIRGISAFYEQYF. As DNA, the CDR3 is TGTGCCAGCAGCTATCTGATCAGGGGGATTTCGGCCTTCTACGAGCAGTACTTC.

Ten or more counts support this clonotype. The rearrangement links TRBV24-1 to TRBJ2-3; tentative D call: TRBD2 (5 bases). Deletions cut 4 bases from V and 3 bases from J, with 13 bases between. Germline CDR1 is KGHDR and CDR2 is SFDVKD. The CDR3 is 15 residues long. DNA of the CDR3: TGTGCCACCAGTGAGAGCGGCAGAGGTACAGATACGCAGTATTTT. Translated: CATSESGRGTDTQYF.

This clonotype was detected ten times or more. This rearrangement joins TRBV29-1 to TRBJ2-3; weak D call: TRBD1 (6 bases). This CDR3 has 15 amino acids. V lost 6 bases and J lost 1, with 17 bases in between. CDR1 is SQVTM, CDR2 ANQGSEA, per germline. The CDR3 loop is CSVVGLTGGTDTQYF. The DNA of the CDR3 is TGCAGCGTGGTGGGCCTGACAGGAGGCACAGATACGCAGTATTTT.

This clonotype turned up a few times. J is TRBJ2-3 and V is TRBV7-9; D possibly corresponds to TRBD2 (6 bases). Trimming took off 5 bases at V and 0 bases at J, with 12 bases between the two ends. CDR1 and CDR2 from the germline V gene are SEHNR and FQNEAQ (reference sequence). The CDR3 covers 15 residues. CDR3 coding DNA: TGTGCCAGCAGCCCCGGGAGCGGAAGCACAGATACGCAGTATTTT. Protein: CASSPGSGSTDTQYF.

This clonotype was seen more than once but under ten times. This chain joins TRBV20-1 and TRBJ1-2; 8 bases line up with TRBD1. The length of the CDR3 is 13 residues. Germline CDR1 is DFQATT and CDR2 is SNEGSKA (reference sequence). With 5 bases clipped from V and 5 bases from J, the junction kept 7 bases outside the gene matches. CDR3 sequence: CSAYPGGGYGYTF. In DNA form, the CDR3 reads TGCAGTGCTTATCCAGGGGGCGGGTATGGCTACACCTTC.

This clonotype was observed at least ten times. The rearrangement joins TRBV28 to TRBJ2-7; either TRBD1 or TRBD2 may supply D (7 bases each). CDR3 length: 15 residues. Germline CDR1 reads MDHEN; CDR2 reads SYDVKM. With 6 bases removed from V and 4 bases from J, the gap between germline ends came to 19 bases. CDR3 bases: TGTGCCAGCAGCCAGGGGGGAGGGGCCGGTTACGAGCAGTACTTC. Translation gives CASSQGGGAGYEQYF.

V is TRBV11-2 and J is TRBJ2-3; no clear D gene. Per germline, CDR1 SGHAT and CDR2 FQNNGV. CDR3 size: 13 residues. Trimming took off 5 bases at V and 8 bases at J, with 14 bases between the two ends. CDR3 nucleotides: TGTGCCAGCAGCACCCGGGCCCGAGCTACGCAGTATTTT. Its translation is CASSTRARATQYF.

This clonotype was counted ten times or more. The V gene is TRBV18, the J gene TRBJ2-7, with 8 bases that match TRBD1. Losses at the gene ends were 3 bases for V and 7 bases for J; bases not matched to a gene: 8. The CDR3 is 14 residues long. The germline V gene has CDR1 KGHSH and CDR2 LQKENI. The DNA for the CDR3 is TGTGCCAGCTCACCTCTGGACAGGGACATGGAGCAGTACTTC. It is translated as CASSPLDRDMEQYF.